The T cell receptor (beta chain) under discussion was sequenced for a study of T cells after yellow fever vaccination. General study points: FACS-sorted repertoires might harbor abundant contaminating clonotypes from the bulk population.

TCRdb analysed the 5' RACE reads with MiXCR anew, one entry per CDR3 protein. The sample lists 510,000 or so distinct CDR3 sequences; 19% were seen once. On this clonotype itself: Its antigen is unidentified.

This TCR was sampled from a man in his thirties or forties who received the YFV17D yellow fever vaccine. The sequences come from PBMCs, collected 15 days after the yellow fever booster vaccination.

The CDR3 bases are TGTGCCAGCACCCTAGGGGGAGGTCGGACAGATACGCAGTATTTT. It encodes CASTLGGGRTDTQYF. The genes are TRBV12-3 or TRBV12-4 and TRBJ2-3; D possibly uses TRBD1 or TRBD2 (6 bases each). V was cut by 7 bases and J by 3 bases, with 17 bases left in between. The CDR3 totals 15 residues.